This T cell receptor beta chain was observed in a study of T cells after yellow fever vaccination. This clonotype was counted a few times. Deletions cut 2 bases from V and 0 bases from J, with 7 bases between. Germline V lookup: CDR1 SGHRS, CDR2 YFSETQ. The CDR3 runs 14 residues. UMIs and a universal primer site were added when TCR cDNA was made by 5'RACE template switching. MiXCR, applied by TCRdb to the 5' RACE reads, yields one record per CDR3 protein. This table has 300,000 to 400,000 distinct CDR3 sequences, around 12% appearing once. The clonotype was recovered from a man aged 18-30 years who received the YFV17D yellow fever vaccine. The material sequenced was CD4+ T cells sorted from PBMCs, taken 15 days after the yellow fever booster vaccination. J is TRBJ2-3 and V is TRBV5-1; the D is unclear. CDR3 protein: CASSFVGSTDTQYF. CDR3 nucleotides: TGCGCCAGCAGCTTCGTGGGTAGCACAGATACGCAGTATTTT.